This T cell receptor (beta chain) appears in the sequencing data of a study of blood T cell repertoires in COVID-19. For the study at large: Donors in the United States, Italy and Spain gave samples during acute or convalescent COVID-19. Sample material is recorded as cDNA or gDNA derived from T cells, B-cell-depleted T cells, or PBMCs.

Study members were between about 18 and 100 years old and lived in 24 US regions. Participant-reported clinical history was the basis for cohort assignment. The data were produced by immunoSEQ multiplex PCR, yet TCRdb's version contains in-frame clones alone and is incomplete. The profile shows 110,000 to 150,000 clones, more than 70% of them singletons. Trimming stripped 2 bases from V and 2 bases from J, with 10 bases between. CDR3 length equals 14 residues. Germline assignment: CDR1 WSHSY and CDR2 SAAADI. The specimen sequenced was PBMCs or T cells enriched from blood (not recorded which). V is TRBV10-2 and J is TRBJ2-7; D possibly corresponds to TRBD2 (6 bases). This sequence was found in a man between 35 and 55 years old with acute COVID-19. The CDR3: CASSEAGPTYEQYF. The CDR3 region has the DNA TGCGCCAGCAGTGAGGCGGGACCCACCTACGAGCAGTACTTC.